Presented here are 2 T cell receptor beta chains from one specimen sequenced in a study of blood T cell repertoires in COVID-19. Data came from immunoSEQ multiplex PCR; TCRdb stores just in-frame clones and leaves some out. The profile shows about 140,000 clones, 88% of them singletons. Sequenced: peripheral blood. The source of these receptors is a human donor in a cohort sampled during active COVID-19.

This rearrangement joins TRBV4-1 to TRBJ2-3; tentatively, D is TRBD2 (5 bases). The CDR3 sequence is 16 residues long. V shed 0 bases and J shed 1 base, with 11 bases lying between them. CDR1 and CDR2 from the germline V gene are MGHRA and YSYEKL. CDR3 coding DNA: TGCGCCAGCAGCCAAGAACGAGGGATGGGCACAGATACGCAGTATTTT. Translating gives CASSQERGMGTDTQYF.

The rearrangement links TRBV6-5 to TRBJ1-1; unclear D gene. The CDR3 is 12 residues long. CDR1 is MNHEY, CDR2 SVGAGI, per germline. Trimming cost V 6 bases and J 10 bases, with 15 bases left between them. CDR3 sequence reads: CASSPSGVTAFF. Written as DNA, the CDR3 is TGTGCCAGCAGCCCCTCGGGAGTAACAGCTTTCTTT.